These 13 T cell receptor beta chains share one sample of origin, sequenced in a study of T cells in Graves' hyperthyroidism and ophthalmopathy. Amplified TCR beta CDR3 regions derived from RNA transcripts. The HTBI primer set was used in a first-round RT-PCR of the TCR CDR3. TCRdb redid the calling of the multiplex PCR reads with MiXCR, one entry per CDR3 protein. The sample has fewer than 550,000 distinct CDR3 sequences; approximately 14% are singletons. The sample comprised blood. These receptors all stem from a woman between 18 and 30 years old with Graves' hyperthyroidism.

The CDR3 DNA reads as TGTGCCATCAGTGATTCCGGGGTAATCGATGGCTACACCTTC. Its protein product is CAISDSGVIDGYTF. The rearrangement uses TRBV10-3 and TRBJ1-2; no firm D call. Trimming took off 3 bases at V and 6 bases at J, with 14 bases between the two ends. CDR3 size: 14 residues. CDR1 is ENHRY, CDR2 SYGVKD, per germline.

Notes on this clonotype: This may come from a read error, since a much larger clone is one base off. The V gene is TRBV6-5, the J gene TRBJ2-5; 7 bases fit TRBD2. The germline V gene has CDR1 MNHEY and CDR2 SVGAGI. This CDR3 region has 18 residues. DNA of the CDR3: TGTGCCAGCAGTTACGACAGTTTAGCAGCGGGATCGCAAGAGACCCAGTGCTTC. Protein: CASSYDSLAAGSQETQCF.

This clonotype was recorded at least ten times. The gene calls are TRBV11-2 and TRBJ2-4; 8 positions agree with TRBD1. CDR1 and CDR2 (germline): SGHAT, FQNNGV. This CDR3 region has 15 residues. V was clipped by 5 bases and J by 3 bases; unmatched bases: 6. CDR3 DNA: TGTGCCAGCAGCGAAGGACAGGGCTACAAAAACATTCAGTACTTC. It encodes CASSEGQGYKNIQYF. Using reference TRBV11-2 and TRBJ2-4 for the parts outside the CDR3, the full variable domain is EAGVAQSPRYKIIEKRQSVAFWCNPISGHATLYWYQQILGQGPKLLIQFQNNGVVDDSQLPKDRFSAERLKGVDSTLKIQPAKLEDSAVYLCASSEGQGYKNIQYFGAGTRLSVL.

This clonotype was detected a few times. CDR3 loop: CSVTGASGNTIYF. CDR3 in DNA: TGCAGCGTCACAGGCGCCTCTGGAAACACCATATATTTT. V gene TRBV29-1 combines with J gene TRBJ1-3, with D possibly being TRBD1 (5 bases). V was clipped by 6 bases and J by 0 bases, with 9 bases between them. Germline V gene data show CDR1 as SQVTM and CDR2 as ANQGSEA. The CDR3 loop spans 13 amino acids.

The chain uses TRBV2 and TRBJ2-2, with no clear D. Germline CDR1 is SNHLY and CDR2 is FYNNEI. The germline V and J ends were trimmed by 10 bases and 6 bases, with 3 bases remaining between them. This CDR3 has 9 residues. CDR3 sequence reads: CATSGELFF. The CDR3 DNA reads as TGTGCCACCTCCGGGGAGCTGTTTTTT.

This clonotype was seen repeatedly, ten times or more. J is TRBJ2-4 and V is TRBV15; 7 bases match TRBD1. CDR1 is LNHNV, CDR2 YYDKDF, per germline (reference sequence). V was pared by 1 base and J by 7 bases, with 10 bases of the junction left unmatched. The CDR3 runs to 16 residues. In nucleotides, the CDR3 is TGTGCCACCAGCAGAGGAGGGGGCTCAGCGGCTAACATTCAGTACTTC. It yields the protein CATSRGGGSAANIQYF.

This clonotype appeared many times. The CDR3 sequence is CASSSRRLGRTDTQYF. In DNA, the CDR3 is TGTGCCAGCAGCTCTCGCCGGTTAGGACGCACAGATACGCAGTATTTT. V usage is TRBV7-8 and J usage is TRBJ2-3; D is unresolved. Germline CDR1 and CDR2: SGHVS and FQNEAQ. The CDR3 has 16 amino acids. With 4 bases removed from V and 1 base from J, the gap between germline ends came to 15 bases.

This clonotype was detected many times. The gene calls are TRBV3-1 and TRBJ2-1; 7 bases are shared with TRBD2. V lost 4 bases and J lost 5; bases outside the gene matches: 11. This CDR3 spans 16 amino acids. Germline CDR1 and CDR2: LGHDT and YNNKEL (reference sequence). CDR3 in DNA: TGTGCCAGCAGCCCACCTGGCGGGAGCTGGAACAATGAGCAGTTCTTC. It codes for CASSPPGGSWNNEQFF.

This clonotype has ten or more counts. The V gene is TRBV6-1, the J gene TRBJ2-7, with D hard to call. V gave up 3 bases and J gave up 0 bases, with 12 bases separating them. This CDR3 spans 15 amino acids. Germline CDR1 MNHNS, CDR2 SASEGT. The CDR3 reads CASSEGQSSSYEQYF. The CDR3 DNA reads as TGTGCCAGCAGTGAGGGTCAGTCCAGCTCCTACGAGCAGTACTTC.

This clonotype was found once. A read error may be the cause here, since a much bigger clone is one base away. The gene calls are TRBV6-2 or TRBV6-3 and TRBJ2-5; no definite D call. CDR3 length: 13 residues. Germline V gives CDR1 MNHEY, CDR2 SVGEGT. The CDR3 protein is CASTRNREEAQYF. CDR3 DNA sequence: TGTGCCAGCACGAGGAATAGGGAAGAGGCCCAGTACTTC.

This clonotype was counted ten times or more. The genes are TRBV3-1 and TRBJ1-5; D is possibly TRBD1 (6 bases). V was pared by 1 base and J by 4 bases, with 8 bases between. Looked up from germline, CDR1 is LGHDT and CDR2 is YNNKEL (reference sequence). There are 14 residues in the CDR3. CDR3 protein: CASSQGTANQPQHF. The CDR3 DNA is TGTGCCAGCAGCCAAGGGACAGCAAATCAGCCCCAGCATTTT.

This clonotype was recorded at least ten times. J is TRBJ2-3 and V is TRBV20-1, with D unclear. Trimming shortened V by 0 bases and J by 3 bases, and 10 bases separated the two germline ends. The CDR3 has 14 amino acids. Germline CDR1 is DFQATT and CDR2 is SNEGSKA (reference sequence). CDR3 nucleotide sequence: TGCAGTGCTAGAGAAGCGCAAGTTACAGATACGCAGTATTTT. It is translated as CSAREAQVTDTQYF.

The chain uses TRBV20-1 and TRBJ2-3; TRBD2 is a possible D gene (6 bases). V was shortened by 3 bases and J by 4 bases, with 14 bases between the two germline ends. The CDR3 sequence is 14 residues long. Germline loops: CDR1 DFQATT, CDR2 SNEGSKA (reference sequence). CDR3 nucleotide sequence: TGCAGTGCTAGCGGGAGTGTTTTCGCAGATACGCAGTATTTT. Protein product: CSASGSVFADTQYF.